These T cell receptor beta chains were read from a single sample in a study of cytomegalovirus exposure and HLA in healthy donors. Sequenced by immunoSEQ multiplex PCR; TCRdb stores in-frame clones only, minus some. The sample lists approximately 130,000 clones; approximately 8.9% were seen once. The sequencing input was PBMCs. These receptors were obtained from a woman in her thirties or forties in good health and CMV-seropositive. Each CDR3 is given with its conserved first and last residue. Each record gives: CDR3 length, D gene, J gene, V gene, clone size, CDR3 protein, CDR3 DNA. The D gene is left open where the match is weak. The listing skips clone size in some rows; elsewhere it reads once, few, many or a size class.

>16|-|TRBJ1-5|TRBV6-1|few
CASSEVTGSTHQPQHF
TGTGCCAGCAGTGAAGTTACAGGGTCGACACATCAGCCCCAGCATTTT
>13|-|TRBJ1-2|TRBV9|-
CASSVGQFDGYTF
TGTGCCAGCAGCGTAGGACAGTTTGACGGCTACACCTTC
>14|-|TRBJ2-2|TRBV4-3|-
CASSQDSGTGELFF
TGCGCCAGCAGCCAAGATTCAGGCACCGGGGAGCTGTTTTTT
>15|TRBD1|TRBJ1-4|TRBV7-8|few
CASSTIDRGDEKLFF
TGTGCCAGCAGCACCATAGACAGGGGGGACGAAAAACTGTTTTTT
>12|TRBD1|TRBJ2-5|TRBV7-2|-
CASGQGQETQYF
TGTGCCAGTGGACAGGGCCAAGAGACCCAGTACTTC
>15|-|TRBJ1-6|TRBV25-1|-
CASSGPGGLESPLHF
TGTGCCAGCAGTGGCCCGGGGGGTCTAGAGTCACCCCTCCACTTT
>14|-|TRBJ2-7|TRBV6-5|few
CASSYGGGSREQYF
TGTGCCAGCAGTTACGGGGGCGGCTCGCGCGAGCAGTACTTC
>15|-|TRBJ2-3|TRBV19|few
CASSNKGASTDTQYF
TGTGCCAGTAGTAATAAGGGAGCCAGCACAGATACGCAGTATTTT
>18|TRBD2|TRBJ2-3|TRBV14|few
CASSQPKTSGGFTDTQYF
TGTGCCAGCAGCCAACCCAAGACTAGCGGGGGGTTCACAGATACGCAGTATTTT
>14|TRBD1|TRBJ1-1|TRBV6-1|many
CASSGRQGQIEAFF
TGTGCCAGCAGTGGACGACAGGGGCAAATTGAAGCTTTCTTT